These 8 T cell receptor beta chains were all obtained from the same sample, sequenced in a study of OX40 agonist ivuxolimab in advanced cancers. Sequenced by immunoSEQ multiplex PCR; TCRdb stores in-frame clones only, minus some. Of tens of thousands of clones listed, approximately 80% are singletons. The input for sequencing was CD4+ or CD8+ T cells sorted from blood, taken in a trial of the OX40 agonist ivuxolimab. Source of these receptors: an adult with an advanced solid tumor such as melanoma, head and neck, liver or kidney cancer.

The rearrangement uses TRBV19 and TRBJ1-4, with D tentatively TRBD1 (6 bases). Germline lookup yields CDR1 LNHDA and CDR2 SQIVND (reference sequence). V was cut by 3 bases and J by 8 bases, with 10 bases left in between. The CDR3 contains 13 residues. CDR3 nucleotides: TGTGCCAGTAGTATGGTCCAGGGGGAAAAACTGTTTTTT. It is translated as CASSMVQGEKLFF.

Here the CDR3 DNA reads TGTGCCAGCAGCCCACTGTCGGGAGAGGTCGCCTACAATGAGCAGTTCTTC. It translates to CASSPLSGEVAYNEQFF. This rearrangement joins TRBV5-8 to TRBJ2-1; possibly TRBD2 for D (6 bases). The V and J ends lost 4 bases and 2 bases respectively, with 19 bases between them. Germline V gene sequence: CDR1 SGHTS, CDR2 YDEGEE. This CDR3 region has 17 residues.

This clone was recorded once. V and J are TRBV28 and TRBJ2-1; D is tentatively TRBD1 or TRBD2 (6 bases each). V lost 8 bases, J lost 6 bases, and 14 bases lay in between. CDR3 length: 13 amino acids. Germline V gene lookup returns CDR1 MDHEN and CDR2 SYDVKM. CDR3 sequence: CASGRGGPNEQFF. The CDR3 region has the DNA TGTGCCAGCGGACGAGGGGGGCCCAATGAGCAGTTCTTC.

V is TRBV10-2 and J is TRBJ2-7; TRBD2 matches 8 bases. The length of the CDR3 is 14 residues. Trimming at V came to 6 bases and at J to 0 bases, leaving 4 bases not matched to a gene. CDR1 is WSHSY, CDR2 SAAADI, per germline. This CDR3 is CASRAGTSSYEQYF. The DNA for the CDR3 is TGCGCCAGCAGAGCCGGGACTAGCTCCTACGAGCAGTACTTC.

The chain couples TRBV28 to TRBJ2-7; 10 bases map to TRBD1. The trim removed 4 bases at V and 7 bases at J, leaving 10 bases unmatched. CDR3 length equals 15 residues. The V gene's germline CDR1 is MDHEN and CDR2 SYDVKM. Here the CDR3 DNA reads TGTGCCAGCAGTTCCCCCGGGACAGGGGTGGGGGAGCAGTACTTC. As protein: CASSSPGTGVGEQYF.

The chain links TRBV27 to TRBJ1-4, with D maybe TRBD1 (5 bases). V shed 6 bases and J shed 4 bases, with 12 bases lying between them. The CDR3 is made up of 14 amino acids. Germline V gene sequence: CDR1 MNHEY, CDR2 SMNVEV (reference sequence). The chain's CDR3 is CASRSDRYNEKLFF. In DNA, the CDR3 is TGTGCCAGCAGGAGCGACAGATATAATGAAAAACTGTTTTTT.

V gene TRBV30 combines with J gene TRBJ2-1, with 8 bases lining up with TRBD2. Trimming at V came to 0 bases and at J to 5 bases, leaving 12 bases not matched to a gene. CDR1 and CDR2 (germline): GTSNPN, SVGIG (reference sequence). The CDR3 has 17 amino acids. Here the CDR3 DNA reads TGTGCCTGGAGTGTTATGGGAACGGGAGGGCCCCACAATGAGCAGTTCTTC. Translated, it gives CAWSVMGTGGPHNEQFF. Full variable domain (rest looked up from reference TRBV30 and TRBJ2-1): SQTIHQWPATLVQPVGSPLSLECTVEGTSNPNLYWYRQAAGRGLQLLFYSVGIGQISSEVPQNLSASRPQDRQFILSSKKLLLSDSGFYLCAWSVMGTGGPHNEQFFGPGTRLTVL.

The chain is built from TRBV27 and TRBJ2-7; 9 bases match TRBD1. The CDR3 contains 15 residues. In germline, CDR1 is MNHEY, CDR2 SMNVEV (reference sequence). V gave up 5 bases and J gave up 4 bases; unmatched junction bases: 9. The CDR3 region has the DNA TGTGCCAGCAGTCCCCGGACAGGGGTGGTGTACGAGCAGTACTTC. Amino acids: CASSPRTGVVYEQYF.